This T cell receptor beta chain comes out of a study of blood T cell repertoires in COVID-19. Study-wide background: Sites in the United States, Italy and Spain provided acute and convalescent COVID-19 samples.

This clone was seen just once. In the original processing: For nucleated cells, counts were estimated from reference gene primer amplification. Sequencing used immunoSEQ multiplex PCR; TCRdb keeps in-frame clones, though not all of them. The V and J calls and clone size were taken over from that table, and D and trimming were inferred from the DNA. The profile covers around 460,000 clones, with about 87% appearing a single time and more than 0.7% taken by the ten largest. Enrollment of patients from Seattle took place during active infection, with longitudinal follow-up. The material sequenced was peripheral blood. This sequence was found in a man in his late teens or twenties with COVID-19, enrolled during active disease.

In DNA, the CDR3 is TGTGCCACCAGCTGGGCTAACGAAAACACCATATATTTT. It specifies CATSWANENTIYF. The J gene is TRBJ1-3, the V gene TRBV15; no clear D gene. From germline, CDR1 is LNHNV and CDR2 YYDKDF (reference sequence). This CDR3 has 13 residues. Trimming removed 5 bases at V and 6 bases at J, with 11 bases between.